This T cell receptor beta chain is drawn from a study of shared clonotypes between healthy human individuals. Germline values: CDR1 ENHRY, CDR2 SYGVKD. The CDR3 is made up of 13 amino acids. Trimming took 10 bases from V and 3 from J; bases not matched to a gene: 7. General study findings and limits: About 5% of naive CD4 clonotypes were common to a few donors.

For this clone: Antigen: not known.

As handled by the study authors: Quality scores were absent from the junction-only immunoSEQ sequences, so filtering differed. Data came from immunoSEQ multiplex PCR; TCRdb stores just in-frame clones and leaves some out. V, J and clone size are those of that table, while D and trimming were read from the DNA. Among approximately 2,000,000 clones listed, around 93% were seen once. The TCR comes from a man aged 18 to 30 in good health. Some clones in this sample may be carry-over from other donors' samples. Source material: naive CD4+ T cells from PBMCs. The subset here: CD45RA+ positively selected. The chain is built from TRBV10-3 and TRBJ2-7; 9 nucleotides match TRBD2. In DNA, the CDR3 is TGTGCCACCGGAGCGGGAGGCCTCTACGAGCAGTACTTC. This encodes CATGAGGLYEQYF.